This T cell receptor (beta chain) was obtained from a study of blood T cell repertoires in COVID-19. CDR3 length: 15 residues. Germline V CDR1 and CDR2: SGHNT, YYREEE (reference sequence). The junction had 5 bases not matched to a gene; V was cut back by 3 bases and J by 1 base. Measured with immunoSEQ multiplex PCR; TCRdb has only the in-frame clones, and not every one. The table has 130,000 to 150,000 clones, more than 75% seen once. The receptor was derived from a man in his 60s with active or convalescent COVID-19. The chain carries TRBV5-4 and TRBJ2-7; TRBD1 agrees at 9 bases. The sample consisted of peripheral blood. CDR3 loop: CASSSQGTGSYEQYF. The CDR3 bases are TGTGCCAGCAGCTCCCAAGGGACAGGGTCCTACGAGCAGTACTTC. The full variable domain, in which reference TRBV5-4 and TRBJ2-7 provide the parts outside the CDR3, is ETGVTQSPTHLIKTRGQQVTLRCSSQSGHNTVSWYQQALGQGPQFIFQYYREEENGRGNFPPRFSGLQFPNYSSELNVNALELDDSALYLCASSSQGTGSYEQYFGPGTRLTVT.